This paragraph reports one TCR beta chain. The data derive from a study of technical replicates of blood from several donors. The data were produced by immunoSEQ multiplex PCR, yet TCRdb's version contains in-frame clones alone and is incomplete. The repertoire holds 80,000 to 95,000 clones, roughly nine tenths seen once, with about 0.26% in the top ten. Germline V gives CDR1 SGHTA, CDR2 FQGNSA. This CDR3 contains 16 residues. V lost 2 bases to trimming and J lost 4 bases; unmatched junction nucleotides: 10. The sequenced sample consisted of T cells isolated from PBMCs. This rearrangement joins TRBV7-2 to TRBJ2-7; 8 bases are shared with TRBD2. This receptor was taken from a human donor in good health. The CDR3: CASSLISGGGSYEQYF. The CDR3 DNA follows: TGTGCCAGCAGCTTAATCAGCGGGGGCGGGTCGTACGAGCAGTACTTC.